This T cell receptor (beta chain) was retrieved from a study of cytomegalovirus exposure and HLA in healthy donors. The overall study: A data release that came early held some 84 million unique TCRs from HLA-typed donors.

Overall study findings and caveats: Donors were assumed by presence/absence analyses to have roughly uniform sequencing depth. A later analysis found most CMV-associated TCR beta chains apparently HLA-restricted. The study recorded 150 to 200 TCR beta chains that were cytomegalovirus-associated.

It was with 60 Vbeta and 13 Jbeta primers that the PCR ran. The table came from immunoSEQ multiplex PCR; TCRdb's copy has only in-frame clones and leaves some out. Here the sample spans approximately 140,000 clones, roughly 73% being singletons. V lost 0 bases and J 3 bases, leaving 15 bases between the germline ends. The CDR3 loop spans 17 amino acids. Worth noting for this clone: Its antigen is not known.

The receptor was derived from a middle-aged man in good health and CMV-seronegative. V is TRBV23-1 and J is TRBJ1-5; TRBD1 is a possible D gene (5 bases). TRBV23-1 is flagged as an ORF with uncertain function. Sequenced material: PBMCs. The DNA of the CDR3 is TGCGCCAGCAGTCAATCGGTGGTGGGGCGTCCCAATCAGCCCCAGCATTTT. Translation gives CASSQSVVGRPNQPQHF.